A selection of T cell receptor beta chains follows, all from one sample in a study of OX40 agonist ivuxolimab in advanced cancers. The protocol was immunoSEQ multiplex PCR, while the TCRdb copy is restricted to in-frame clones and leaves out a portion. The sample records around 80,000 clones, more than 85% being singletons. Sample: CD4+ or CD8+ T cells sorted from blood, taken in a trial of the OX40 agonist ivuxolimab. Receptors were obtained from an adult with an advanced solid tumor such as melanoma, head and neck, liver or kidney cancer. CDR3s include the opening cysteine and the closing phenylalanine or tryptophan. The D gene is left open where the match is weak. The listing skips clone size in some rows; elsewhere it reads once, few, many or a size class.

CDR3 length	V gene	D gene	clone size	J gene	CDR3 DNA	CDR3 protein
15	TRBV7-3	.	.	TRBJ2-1	TGTGCCAGCAGCTTAGGCAGGGTCTCCTACAATGAGCAGTTCTTC	CASSLGRVSYNEQFF
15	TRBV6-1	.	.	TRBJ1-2	TGTGCCAGCAGTGAAATTGGGGGAAGCGACTATGGCTACACCTTC	CASSEIGGSDYGYTF
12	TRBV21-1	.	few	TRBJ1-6	TGTGCCAGGGGCTGTCCCCTGGAGCCCCTCCACTTT	CARGCPLEPLHF
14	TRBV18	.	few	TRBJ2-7	TGTGCCAGCTCACCCCTGACAGCCTCCTACGAGCAGTACTTC	CASSPLTASYEQYF
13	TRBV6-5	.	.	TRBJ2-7	TGTGCCAGCGGGGGGGCTAGCTCCTACGAGCAGTACTTC	CASGGASSYEQYF
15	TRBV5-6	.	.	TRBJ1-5	TGTGCCAGCACCCTAACGGGGATAAGCAATCAGCCCCAGCATTTT	CASTLTGISNQPQHF
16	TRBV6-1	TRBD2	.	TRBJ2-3	TGTGCCAGCAGTGATCCGGCGGGGGGGCCGACAGATACGCAGTATTTT	CASSDPAGGPTDTQYF
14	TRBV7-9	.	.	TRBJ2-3	TGTGCCAGCAGCTTAGGTCTCGGCACAGATACGCAGTATTTT	CASSLGLGTDTQYF
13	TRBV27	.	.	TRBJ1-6	TGTGCCAGCAGCTTTGACGGGGATTCACCCCTCCACTTT	CASSFDGDSPLHF
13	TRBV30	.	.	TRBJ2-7	TGTGCCTGGAGGGCGGTAGGGGGCTACGAGCAGTACTTC	CAWRAVGGYEQYF
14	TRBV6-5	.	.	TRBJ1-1	TGTGCCAGCAGTCGCAGGGAGGCGGACGCTGAAGCTTTCTTT	CASSRREADAEAFF
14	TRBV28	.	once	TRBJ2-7	TGTGCCAGCTATGAAGGGGGGCAGTCCTACGAGCAGTACTTC	CASYEGGQSYEQYF
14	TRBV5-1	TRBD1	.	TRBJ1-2	TGCGCCAGCAGCATGCGGACAGGGAATAACGGCTACACCTTC	CASSMRTGNNGYTF
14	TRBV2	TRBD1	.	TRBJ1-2	TGTGCCAGCGTAGGGACAGGGGGCGCTTATGGCTACACCTTC	CASVGTGGAYGYTF
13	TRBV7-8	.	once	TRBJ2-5	TGTGCCAGCAGCCCCAGGGTCCAGGAGACCCAGTACTTC	CASSPRVQETQYF
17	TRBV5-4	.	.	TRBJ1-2	TGTGCCAGCAGGTCTCAGGGATCCCTTCTCCTTACTGGTGGCTACACCTTC	CASRSQGSLLLTGGYTF
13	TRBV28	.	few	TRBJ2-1	TGTGCCAGCAGCCGCCCGTTCACTAATGAGCAGTTCTTC	CASSRPFTNEQFF
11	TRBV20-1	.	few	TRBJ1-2	TGCAGTGCTAGGACCCGGCCTCCTCTCGCCTTC	CSARTRPPLAF
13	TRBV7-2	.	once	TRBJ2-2	TGTGCCAGCAGCGCGAGGAATAGCGGGGAGCTGTTTTTT	CASSARNSGELFF
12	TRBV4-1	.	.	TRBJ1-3	TGCGCCAGCAGCCAAGCTGGAAACACCATATATTTT	CASSQAGNTIYF
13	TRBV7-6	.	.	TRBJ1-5	TGTGCCAGCAGCCATCAGGGATCCCAGCCCCAGCATTTT	CASSHQGSQPQHF
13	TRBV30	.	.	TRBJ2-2	TGTGCCTGGAGTGCAGGGCTTACCGGGGAGCTGTTTTTT	CAWSAGLTGELFF
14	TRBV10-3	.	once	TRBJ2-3	TGTGCCATCAGTGTGGGTGAGGGCACAGATACGCAGTATTTT	CAISVGEGTDTQYF
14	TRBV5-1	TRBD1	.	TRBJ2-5	TGCGCCAGCAGTCAGACAGGGGGCGGAGAGACCCAGTACTTC	CASSQTGGGETQYF
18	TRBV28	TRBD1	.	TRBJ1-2	TGTGCCAGCAGCCTGGGGACAGGGGGATCCCGAGCTAACTATGGCTACACCTTC	CASSLGTGGSRANYGYTF
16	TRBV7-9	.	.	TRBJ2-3	TGTGCCAGCAGCTCCCAACGGTTTGCTAGCACAGATACGCAGTATTTT	CASSSQRFASTDTQYF
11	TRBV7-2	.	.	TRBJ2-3	TGTGCCAGCAGTCCTACAGATACGCAGTATTTT	CASSPTDTQYF
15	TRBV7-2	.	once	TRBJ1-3	TGTGCCAGCAGCTTGAAGGCCTACTCTGGAAACACCATATATTTT	CASSLKAYSGNTIYF
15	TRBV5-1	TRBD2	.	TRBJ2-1	TGCGCCAGCAGCCCCTCGACCGGGGGGACCGGTGAGCAGTTCTTC	CASSPSTGGTGEQFF
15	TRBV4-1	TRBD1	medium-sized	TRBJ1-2	TGCGCCAGCAGCCAACCGGGACAGGATTTTGGCGGCTACACCTTC	CASSQPGQDFGGYTF
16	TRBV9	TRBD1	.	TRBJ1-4	TGTGCCAGCAGCCCTCATGGGGCAGGGGGAGATGAAAAACTGTTTTTT	CASSPHGAGGDEKLFF
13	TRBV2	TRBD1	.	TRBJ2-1	TGTGCCAGCTATCGGGACAGAGGGAATGAGCAGTTCTTC	CASYRDRGNEQFF
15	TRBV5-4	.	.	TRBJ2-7	TGTGCCAGCAGCTTCGCCCAGCCCGGATCCTACGAGCAGTACTTC	CASSFAQPGSYEQYF
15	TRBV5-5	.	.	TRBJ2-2	TGTGCCAGCAGCAGAGGACAGACGAACACCGGGGAGCTGTTTTTT	CASSRGQTNTGELFF
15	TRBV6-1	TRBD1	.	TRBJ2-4	TGTGCCAGCAGTGAAACCCGGACAGGGGGAAACATTCAGTACTTC	CASSETRTGGNIQYF
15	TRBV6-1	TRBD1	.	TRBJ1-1	TGTGCCAGCGGGGTGGGACAGGGGGTCAACACTGAAGCTTTCTTT	CASGVGQGVNTEAFF
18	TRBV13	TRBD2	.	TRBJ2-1	TGTGCCAGCAGCCCCCCTTTGAGCGGGGCAAGTTCCTACAATGAGCAGTTCTTC	CASSPPLSGASSYNEQFF
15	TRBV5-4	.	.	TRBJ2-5	TGTGCCAGCAGCTTGGAATCCCGAGATGGTGAGACCCAGTACTTC	CASSLESRDGETQYF
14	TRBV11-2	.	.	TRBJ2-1	TGTGCCAGCAGCTTACAGGGGTACTACAATGAGCAGTTCTTC	CASSLQGYYNEQFF
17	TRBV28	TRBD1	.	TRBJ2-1	TGTGCCAGCAGTTTAGCCAACAGGGGTTACTCCTACAATGAGCAGTTCTTC	CASSLANRGYSYNEQFF
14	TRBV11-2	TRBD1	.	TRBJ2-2	TGTGCCAGCACCGAGACAGGGGGCACCGGGGAGCTGTTTTTT	CASTETGGTGELFF
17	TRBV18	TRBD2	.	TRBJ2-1	TGTGCCAGCTCACCACCGCAGGGACTAGCGGGGTACAATGAGCAGTTCTTC	CASSPPQGLAGYNEQFF
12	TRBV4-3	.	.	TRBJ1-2	TGCGCCAGCAGCCAGGGGAACTATGGCTACACCTTC	CASSQGNYGYTF
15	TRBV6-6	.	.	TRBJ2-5	TGTGCCAGCGGTTTGAGGGGGGGCCGGGGAGAGACCCAGTACTTC	CASGLRGGRGETQYF
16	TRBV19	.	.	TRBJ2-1	TGTGCCAGTAGTGAAACGACTAGAGGGGATCGGGTTGAGCAGTTCTTC	CASSETTRGDRVEQFF
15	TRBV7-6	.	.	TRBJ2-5	TGTGCCAGCAGCTTAGCGCGGGGGCCGGGAGAGACCCAGTACTTC	CASSLARGPGETQYF
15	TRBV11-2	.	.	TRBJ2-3	TGTGCCAGCAGCTTGAACCCCACAGGGACCGATACGCAGTATTTT	CASSLNPTGTDTQYF
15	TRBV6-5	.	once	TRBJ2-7	TGTGCCAGCAGGACCGGAGGGCTCCTGAGTGGCGAGCAGTACTTC	CASRTGGLLSGEQYF
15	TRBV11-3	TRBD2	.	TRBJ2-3	TGTGCCAGCAGCCCCCGGGGGGAACGCACAGATACGCAGTATTTT	CASSPRGERTDTQYF
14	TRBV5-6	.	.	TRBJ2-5	TGTGCCAGCAGCTTGGTTAGTCAGAGGGAGACCCAGTACTTC	CASSLVSQRETQYF
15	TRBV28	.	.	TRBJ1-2	TGTGCCAGCAGTTTGAGGAACTACCGCGCCTATGGCTACACCTTC	CASSLRNYRAYGYTF
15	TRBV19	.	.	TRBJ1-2	TGTGCCAGTACTGATGGGGCAGGGAATAACTATGGCTACACCTTC	CASTDGAGNNYGYTF
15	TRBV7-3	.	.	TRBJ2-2	TGTGCCAGCAGCTCACAGGGACTCAACACCGGGGAGCTGTTTTTT	CASSSQGLNTGELFF
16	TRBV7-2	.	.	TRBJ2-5	TGTGCCAGCAGCCAATGGGGGGGCCATCGTCAGGAGACCCAGTACTTC	CASSQWGGHRQETQYF